These T cell receptor beta chains were read from a single sample in a study of T-cell memory formation after mild COVID-19. From the 5' RACE reads, TCRdb called clonotypes with MiXCR, one entry per CDR3 protein. Of 90,000 to 130,000 distinct CDR3 sequences listed, roughly a sixth are singletons. Sequenced: PBMCs or a T cell subset sorted from them (not recorded which). The receptors were sampled from a man aged 18 to 29 who had mild COVID-19 (a few samples of this study predate the infection). Cell type and time point are not known. CDR3s include the opening cysteine and the closing phenylalanine or tryptophan. D genes are given only for firm matches. Clone size is stated in some rows and not others, as once, few, many or a class when expanded.

v_call: TRBV7-2
d_call: NA
j_call: TRBJ1-6
clone_size: NA
cdr3_aa: CASRGGDYNSPLHF
cdr3_nt: TGTGCCAGCAGGGGCGGGGACTATAATTCACCCCTCCACTTT

v_call: TRBV11-2
d_call: NA
j_call: TRBJ2-5
clone_size: few
cdr3_aa: CASSLVVGSTSKTQYF
cdr3_nt: TGTGCCAGCAGCTTAGTCGTAGGATCCACGTCCAAGACCCAGTACTTC

v_call: TRBV10-2
d_call: TRBD2
j_call: TRBJ2-3
clone_size: medium-sized
cdr3_aa: CASKGDAGVDTQYF
cdr3_nt: TGCGCCAGCAAAGGGGATGCGGGGGTAGATACGCAGTATTTT

v_call: TRBV4-3
d_call: NA
j_call: TRBJ2-4
clone_size: NA
cdr3_aa: CASSRGAQNIQYF
cdr3_nt: TGCGCCAGCAGCCGGGGGGCCCAAAACATTCAGTACTTC

v_call: TRBV11-1
d_call: NA
j_call: TRBJ1-6
clone_size: NA
cdr3_aa: CASSQHSSTADSPLHF
cdr3_nt: TGTGCCAGCAGCCAGCACTCAAGTACGGCCGATTCACCCCTCCACTTT

v_call: TRBV18
d_call: NA
j_call: TRBJ1-1
clone_size: NA
cdr3_aa: CASSQGGTEAFF
cdr3_nt: TGTGCCAGCTCACAGGGGGGAACTGAAGCTTTCTTT

v_call: TRBV7-8
d_call: TRBD1
j_call: TRBJ1-4
clone_size: NA
cdr3_aa: CASSLHFRAGGGRNEKLFF
cdr3_nt: TGTGCCAGCAGCTTACACTTTCGGGCAGGGGGAGGTCGGAATGAAAAACTGTTTTTT

v_call: TRBV7-2
d_call: NA
j_call: TRBJ1-5
clone_size: NA
cdr3_aa: CASSLGDQPQHF
cdr3_nt: TGTGCCAGCAGCTTAGGCGATCAGCCCCAGCATTTT

v_call: TRBV7-2
d_call: NA
j_call: TRBJ1-2
clone_size: NA
cdr3_aa: CASVGLLGILYGYTF
cdr3_nt: TGTGCCAGCGTGGGCCTTTTGGGGATTCTCTATGGCTACACCTTC

v_call: TRBV29-1
d_call: NA
j_call: TRBJ2-3
clone_size: NA
cdr3_aa: CSVVILGPDTQYF
cdr3_nt: TGCAGCGTTGTTATCCTGGGACCAGATACGCAGTATTTT

v_call: TRBV12-3/TRBV12-4
d_call: TRBD1
j_call: TRBJ1-6
clone_size: few
cdr3_aa: CASSPRTGGSSPLHF
cdr3_nt: TGTGCCAGCAGTCCCCGGACAGGAGGGAGTTCACCCCTCCACTTT

v_call: TRBV7-9
d_call: NA
j_call: TRBJ1-1
clone_size: many
cdr3_aa: CASSRGLLNTEAFF
cdr3_nt: TGTGCCAGCAGCCGCGGACTCCTAAACACTGAAGCTTTCTTT

v_call: TRBV20-1
d_call: NA
j_call: TRBJ1-2
clone_size: few
cdr3_aa: CSAIDQSYGYTF
cdr3_nt: TGCAGTGCTATCGATCAATCCTATGGCTACACCTTC

v_call: TRBV15
d_call: NA
j_call: TRBJ2-5
clone_size: NA
cdr3_aa: CATSRASGRYQETQYF
cdr3_nt: TGTGCCACCAGCAGGGCCAGCGGTCGATACCAAGAGACCCAGTACTTC

v_call: TRBV5-5
d_call: NA
j_call: TRBJ2-1
clone_size: NA
cdr3_aa: CASSLLGSSYNEQFF
cdr3_nt: TGTGCCAGCAGCTTGCTAGGGAGCTCCTACAATGAGCAGTTCTTC

v_call: TRBV7-2
d_call: TRBD1
j_call: TRBJ2-1
clone_size: few
cdr3_aa: CASSLVGGRTDNYNEQFF
cdr3_nt: TGTGCCAGCAGCTTAGTAGGGGGCAGGACCGATAATTACAATGAGCAGTTCTTC

v_call: TRBV2
d_call: NA
j_call: TRBJ2-3
clone_size: many
cdr3_aa: CASSYSGTDTQYF
cdr3_nt: TGTGCCAGCTCATATAGCGGCACAGATACGCAGTATTTT

v_call: TRBV24-1
d_call: NA
j_call: TRBJ1-5
clone_size: few
cdr3_aa: CAEETGDQPQHF
cdr3_nt: TGTGCCGAAGAGACCGGCGATCAGCCCCAGCATTTT

v_call: TRBV29-1
d_call: TRBD2
j_call: TRBJ2-1
clone_size: few
cdr3_aa: CSVPPAGGRNEQFF
cdr3_nt: TGCAGCGTTCCCCCAGCGGGGGGGCGGAATGAGCAGTTCTTC

v_call: TRBV5-1
d_call: NA
j_call: TRBJ2-2
clone_size: few
cdr3_aa: CASSLGEDHKNTGELFF
cdr3_nt: TGCGCCAGCAGCTTGGGGGAGGACCATAAGAACACCGGGGAGCTGTTTTTT

v_call: TRBV3-1
d_call: NA
j_call: TRBJ1-2
clone_size: NA
cdr3_aa: CASSQVDHGYTF
cdr3_nt: TGTGCCAGCAGCCAAGTAGACCATGGCTACACCTTC

v_call: TRBV3-1
d_call: NA
j_call: TRBJ2-1
clone_size: few
cdr3_aa: CASSQVGGTYNEQFF
cdr3_nt: TGTGCCAGCAGCCAAGTTGGGGGTACCTACAATGAGCAGTTCTTC

v_call: TRBV11-1
d_call: TRBD1
j_call: TRBJ2-3
clone_size: NA
cdr3_aa: CASSARSGNGQGSTDTQYF
cdr3_nt: TGTGCCAGCAGCGCGCGGTCGGGCAACGGACAGGGGAGCACAGATACGCAGTATTTT

v_call: TRBV3-2
d_call: NA
j_call: TRBJ1-1
clone_size: NA
cdr3_aa: CASSQDQGNTEAFF
cdr3_nt: TGTGCCAGCAGCCAAGATCAGGGAAATACTGAAGCTTTCTTT

v_call: TRBV7-2
d_call: NA
j_call: TRBJ1-5
clone_size: few
cdr3_aa: CASSPGHLNQPQHF
cdr3_nt: TGTGCCAGCAGTCCGGGACACCTCAATCAGCCCCAGCATTTT

v_call: TRBV7-2
d_call: TRBD2
j_call: TRBJ2-3
clone_size: few
cdr3_aa: CASSLSGGEGNTQYF
cdr3_nt: TGTGCCAGCAGCTTAAGCGGGGGAGAGGGGAATACGCAGTATTTT

v_call: TRBV7-2
d_call: NA
j_call: TRBJ1-2
clone_size: NA
cdr3_aa: CASSLWDGLYGYTF
cdr3_nt: TGTGCCAGCAGCTTATGGGACGGACTCTATGGCTACACCTTC

v_call: TRBV20-1
d_call: NA
j_call: TRBJ2-5
clone_size: NA
cdr3_aa: CSAPGQQETQYF
cdr3_nt: TGCAGTGCCCCGGGGCAACAAGAGACCCAGTACTTC